The clone carrying this T cell receptor beta chain was counted between two and nine times. The antigen is not known. This specimen comes from a study of identical twins. Germline V lookup: CDR1 MNHEY, CDR2 SMNVEV (reference sequence). The CDR3 runs 13 residues. With 0 bases removed from V and 2 bases from J, the gap between germline ends came to 5 bases. Overall study findings and caveats: Beta out-of-frame sequences showed weaker excess twin sharing. Alpha sequences that were out-of-frame and twin-shared showed an excess of low generation probability.

TCRdb called the 5' RACE reads again in MiXCR, with one record for every CDR3 protein. Among some 660,000 distinct CDR3 sequences listed, around 8.6% were seen once. This sample was also put to use in a study of yellow fever vaccine responses in identical twins.

The receptor was isolated from a young woman in good health. Sequencing was carried out using PBMCs. The chain uses TRBV27 and TRBJ2-7; no reliable D call. The CDR3 spells CASSLSAAYEQYF. CDR3 bases: TGTGCCAGCAGTTTATCGGCGGCCTACGAGCAGTACTTC.